A single sample gave rise to the 19 T cell receptor beta chains below, sequenced in a study of control samples from healthy donors and cancer patients. The assay was immunoSEQ multiplex PCR, and TCRdb's table has in-frame clones only and misses some. Of roughly 180,000 clones listed, approximately 92% are singletons. Sequencing used blood. The receptors were sampled from a woman in her sixties in good health.

DNA for the CDR3: TGTGCCAGCAGCCCGACCAGGGGGCCCGTCTATGGCTACACCTTC. Protein: CASSPTRGPVYGYTF. The V and J genes are TRBV7-8 and TRBJ1-2; 8 bases align to TRBD1. The junction had 9 bases not matched to a gene; V was cut back by 5 bases and J by 4 bases. Germline assignment: CDR1 SGHVS and CDR2 FQNEAQ. The CDR3 contains 15 residues. Combining the CDR3 with reference TRBV7-8 and TRBJ1-2 gives the whole variable domain GAGVSQSPRYKVAKRGQDVALRCDPISGHVSLFWYQQALGQGPEFLTYFQNEAQLDKSGLPSDRFFAERPEGSVSTLKIQRTQQEDSAVYLCASSPTRGPVYGYTFGSGTRLTVV.

The chain combines TRBV7-2 with TRBJ1-2; D is uncertain. Germline V lookup: CDR1 SGHTA, CDR2 FQGNSA. Trimming took 5 bases from V and 13 from J, leaving 20 bases between them. This CDR3 is 13 amino acids long. The CDR3 DNA is TGTGCCAGCAGCCCACAGCAGTCCACACCCCCCACCTTC. Residues: CASSPQQSTPPTF.

This sequence joins TRBV7-9 and TRBJ2-7, with TRBD2 matching 8 bases. Germline V gene sequence: CDR1 SEHNR, CDR2 FQNEAQ (reference sequence). V shed 6 bases and J 5 bases; nucleotides not matched to a gene: 6. CDR3 length equals 13 residues. CDR3: CASSLTGGDEQYF. The CDR3, as DNA: TGTGCCAGCAGTTTGACCGGGGGGGACGAGCAGTACTTC. Supplemented by reference TRBV7-9 and TRBJ2-7, the full variable domain reads DTGVSQNPRHKITKRGQNVTFRCDPISEHNRLYWYRQTLGQGPEFLTYFQNEAQLEKSRLLSDRFSAERPKGSFSTLEIQRTEQGDSAMYLCASSLTGGDEQYFGPGTRLTVT.

This chain joins TRBV5-1 and TRBJ2-7; either TRBD1 or TRBD2 may supply D (6 bases each). Between the trimmed V and J ends, which lost 2 bases and 0 bases, there was a span of 12 bases. CDR3 size: 15 residues. CDR1 is SGHRS and CDR2 is YFSETQ in the germline V gene. The CDR3: CASSFGGGSSYEQYF. CDR3 bases: TGCGCCAGCAGCTTCGGAGGGGGAAGCTCCTACGAGCAGTACTTC.

The chain employs TRBV13 and TRBJ2-3; TRBD2 agrees at 9 bases. Germline CDR1 PRHDT, CDR2 FYEKMQ (reference sequence). The CDR3 runs 14 residues. J gave up 2 bases and V 11 bases, and 8 bases lay outside the gene matches. The CDR3 bases are TGTGCCTCCAGGCGGGGGGGCCACACAGATACGCAGTATTTT. Its translation: CASRRGGHTDTQYF. The variable domain in full, completed from reference TRBV13 and TRBJ2-3, reads AAGVIQSPRHLIKEKRETATLKCYPIPRHDTVYWYQQGPGQDPQFLISFYEKMQSDKGSIPDRFSAQQFSDYHSELNMSSLELGDSALYFCASRRGGHTDTQYFGPGTRLTVL.

The V gene is TRBV3-1 (or the pseudogene TRBV3-2), the J gene TRBJ1-3; possibly TRBD1 for D (5 bases). Trimming removed 2 bases at V and 4 bases at J, with 12 bases between. This CDR3 region has 15 residues. Per the germline V gene, CDR1 is LGHDT and CDR2 is YNNKEL (reference sequence). The CDR3 region has the DNA TGTGCCAGCAGCCAAAAGGGGACGCGGGGAAACACCATATATTTT. Amino acids: CASSQKGTRGNTIYF.

The V gene is TRBV9, the J gene TRBJ1-4; 11 positions agree with TRBD1. The CDR3 runs 18 residues. J gave up 0 bases and V 4 bases, and 8 bases lay outside the gene matches. Germline CDR1 reads SGDLS; CDR2 reads YYNGEE. CDR3 nucleotides: TGTGCCAGCAGCACCACGTTGGGACAGGGGGCAACTAATGAAAAACTGTTTTTT. It yields the protein CASSTTLGQGATNEKLFF.

The rearrangement uses TRBV18 and TRBJ2-7, with 9 bases identical to TRBD1. The V gene's germline CDR1 is KGHSH and CDR2 LQKENI. The CDR3 extends over 15 amino acids. V shed 6 bases, J shed 2 bases, and the junction held 8 bases outside the gene matches. The CDR3 DNA is TGTGCCAGCTCCCCTCGGACAGGGGCGACCTACGAGCAGTACTTC. This codes for CASSPRTGATYEQYF.

V usage is TRBV29-1 and J usage is TRBJ2-2; 8 bases are a match to TRBD2. Germline CDR1 is SQVTM and CDR2 is ANQGSEA. CDR3 size: 14 residues. Trimming took 7 bases from V and 1 from J; bases not matched to a gene: 5. The CDR3, as DNA: TGCAGCGCAAGAACTAGCGGGAACACCGGGGAGCTGTTTTTT. Translation: CSARTSGNTGELFF.

The rearrangement joins TRBV6-2 or TRBV6-3 to TRBJ2-3; D possibly uses TRBD1 or TRBD2 (5 bases each). CDR1 MNHEY and CDR2 SVGEGT come from the germline V gene. V lost 4 bases and J lost 3, with 20 bases in between. The CDR3 contains 17 residues. DNA of the CDR3: TGTGCCAGCAGTTCCTTCCCCGGGGACCGAGGGACAGATACGCAGTATTTT. It specifies CASSSFPGDRGTDTQYF.

J is TRBJ1-1 and V is TRBV24-1; perhaps TRBD1 as D (6 bases). Germline V CDR1 and CDR2: KGHDR, SFDVKD. Trimming removed 7 bases at V and 3 bases at J, with 11 bases between. This CDR3 has 13 residues. The CDR3 loop is CATRGGGDTEAFF. The CDR3 region has the DNA TGTGCCACCAGAGGAGGGGGGGACACTGAAGCTTTCTTT.

This chain uses TRBV19 with TRBJ1-2; weak D call: TRBD1 (6 bases). This CDR3 region has 16 residues. In germline, CDR1 is LNHDA, CDR2 SQIVND (reference sequence). V dropped 5 bases and J dropped 3 bases, with 19 bases sitting between them. As DNA, the CDR3 is TGTGCCAGTAGTTTTTCGGGGGGGCGTTGGGACTATGGCTACACCTTC. Its translation: CASSFSGGRWDYGYTF.

This chain links TRBV11-1 with TRBJ2-7, with TRBD1 matching 7 bases. Per germline, CDR1 SGHAT and CDR2 FQDESV (reference sequence). This CDR3 comprises 15 residues. V trimming: 1 base; J trimming: 3 bases; junction bases outside the gene matches: 6. The CDR3 region is CASSLGGQPHYEQYF. The CDR3 region has the DNA TGTGCCAGCAGCTTAGGGGGACAGCCTCACTACGAGCAGTACTTC.

The rearrangement links TRBV19 to TRBJ1-1, with TRBD1 as a possible D gene (5 bases). The CDR3 totals 14 residues. The V gene lost 5 bases and the J gene lost 3 bases, with 13 bases spanning the gap. Germline-derived CDR1 and CDR2 are LNHDA and SQIVND (reference sequence). The CDR3 reads CASSADSLYTEAFF. CDR3 in DNA: TGTGCCAGTAGTGCCGACAGCCTTTACACTGAAGCTTTCTTT.

The chain couples TRBV2 to TRBJ2-1; 7 bases are a match to TRBD2. Germline CDR1 reads SNHLY; CDR2 reads FYNNEI. The ends lost 6 bases at V and 4 bases at J; junction bases unmatched: 6. The CDR3 spans 14 residues. The CDR3 bases are TGTGCCAGCAGCAGACTAGCTTCGTACAATGAGCAGTTCTTC. This gives the protein CASSRLASYNEQFF.

This clone was recorded only once. A junction boundary mismatches the germline segment, possibly from a read error. V gene TRBV20-1 combines with J gene TRBJ2-1; unclear D gene. Germline V gene lookup returns CDR1 DFQATT and CDR2 SNEGSKA (reference sequence). The CDR3 consists of 10 residues. The CDR3 loop is CSALDKEQFF. The CDR3 region has the DNA TGCAGTGCCCTCGACAAGGAGCAGTTCTTC.

This clone was observed a single time. The V and J genes are TRBV5-1 and TRBJ1-1; the D is unclear. V lost 3 bases, J lost 5 bases, and 14 bases lay in between. CDR3 length equals 14 residues. CDR1 is SGHRS, CDR2 YFSETQ, per germline. The CDR3, as DNA: TGCGCCAGCAGCTCCGACGGGGTACGGACTGAAGCTTTCTTT. Its translation: CASSSDGVRTEAFF.

V gene TRBV6-5 combines with J gene TRBJ1-1; D perhaps matches TRBD1 (5 bases). The CDR3 has 16 amino acids. V shed 2 bases and J shed 1 base, with 14 bases lying between them. CDR1 MNHEY and CDR2 SVGAGI come from the germline V gene. CDR3 nucleotides: TGTGCCAGCAGTTACGGAGGGGCTGGAGGGAACACTGAAGCTTTCTTT. Translating it yields CASSYGGAGGNTEAFF.

V gene TRBV7-2 combines with J gene TRBJ1-4; the D is unclear. The CDR3 runs 16 residues. V lost 2 bases to trimming and J lost 2 bases, with 12 bases between them. Germline CDR1 reads SGHTA; CDR2 reads FQGNSA. The DNA for the CDR3 is TGTGCCAGCAGCTTATGGGTGGGGAGGACTAATGAAAAACTGTTTTTT. Residues: CASSLWVGRTNEKLFF.